One sample yielded the 21 T cell receptor beta chains listed below, sequenced in a study of blood T cell repertoires in COVID-19. The table came from immunoSEQ multiplex PCR; TCRdb's copy has only in-frame clones and leaves some out. The sample contains roughly 310,000 clones, about nine tenths of which appear only once. The source material was PBMCs or T cells enriched from blood (not recorded which). These receptors originate from a man aged 60 to 69 who had recovered from COVID-19.

V and J are TRBV19 and TRBJ2-1; 7 bases are shared with TRBD2. CDR1 is LNHDA, CDR2 SQIVND, per germline (reference sequence). CDR3 length: 14 residues. The junction had 8 bases not matched to a gene; V was cut back by 4 bases and J by 8 bases. The DNA for the CDR3 is TGTGCCAGTAGTAGGCGGGAGAGTGCGTATGAGCAGTTCTTC. Translating gives CASSRRESAYEQFF.

This chain joins TRBV5-6 and TRBJ1-1; 8 nucleotides match TRBD1. Trimming cost V 5 bases and J 4 bases; bases outside gene matches: 7. CDR1 SGHDT and CDR2 YYEEEE come from the germline V gene. This CDR3 spans 14 amino acids. CDR3: CASRQTGGSTEAFF. The CDR3, as DNA: TGTGCCAGCAGACAAACAGGGGGGAGCACTGAAGCTTTCTTT.

The J gene is TRBJ2-6, the V gene TRBV7-3; the D is unclear. V lost 2 bases and J lost 1, with 3 bases in between. Germline assignment: CDR1 SGHTA and CDR2 FQGTGA. This CDR3 has 14 amino acids. DNA of the CDR3: TGTGCCAGCAGCTTAGAGTCTGGGGCCAACGTCCTGACTTTC. This gives the protein CASSLESGANVLTF. Combining the CDR3 with reference TRBV7-3 and TRBJ2-6 gives the whole variable domain GAGVSQTPSNKVTEKGKYVELRCDPISGHTALYWYRQSLGQGPEFLIYFQGTGAADDSGLPNDRFFAVRPEGSVSTLKIQRTERGDSAVYLCASSLESGANVLTFGAGSRLTVL.

The rearrangement links TRBV2 to TRBJ2-3; 7 nucleotides match TRBD1. Germline CDR1 and CDR2: SNHLY and FYNNEI. J lost 6 bases, V lost 6 bases, and 3 bases had no gene match. CDR3 size: 12 residues. CDR3 sequence (DNA): TGTGCCAGCAGGGGGGACAGCGATACGCAGTATTTT. It encodes CASRGDSDTQYF.

J is TRBJ2-3 and V is TRBV2; D might be TRBD2 (6 bases). This CDR3 is built from 13 residues. Germline V gives CDR1 SNHLY, CDR2 FYNNEI. V shed 7 bases and J shed 7 bases, with 15 bases lying between them. The CDR3 spells CASITGARYTQYF. For the CDR3, the DNA is TGTGCCAGCATTACGGGAGCTCGCTATACGCAGTATTTT.

This clone has a handful of counts. The chain joins TRBV4-1 to TRBJ2-7; D not certain. The V end was cut by 0 bases, the J end by 3 bases, with 12 bases between. The CDR3 consists of 15 residues. Looked up from germline, CDR1 is MGHRA and CDR2 is YSYEKL. For the CDR3, the DNA is TGCGCCAGCAGCCAAGATGGAGACGGATACTACGAGCAGTACTTC. Its translation: CASSQDGDGYYEQYF.

The chain has TRBV7-9 and TRBJ2-2; 9 nucleotides align to TRBD1. After removal of 6 bases from V and 5 bases from J, the junction contained 7 bases not matched to a gene. The germline V gene has CDR1 SEHNR and CDR2 FQNEAQ (reference sequence). This CDR3 contains 15 residues. CDR3: CASRARDRVTGELFF. The CDR3 nucleotides are TGTGCCAGCAGGGCCCGGGACAGGGTTACCGGGGAGCTGTTTTTT.

This chain links TRBV6-5 with TRBJ1-1; no definite D call. Germline V gene lookup returns CDR1 MNHEY and CDR2 SVGAGI. The CDR3 consists of 16 residues. V gave up 0 bases and J gave up 2 bases, with 13 bases separating them. The CDR3 loop is CASSYSGAEFNTEAFF. Here the CDR3 DNA reads TGTGCCAGCAGTTACTCGGGCGCCGAATTTAACACTGAAGCTTTCTTT.

The rearrangement links TRBV4-1 to TRBJ2-7; 9 bases match TRBD2. This CDR3 comprises 14 residues. Germline loops: CDR1 MGHRA, CDR2 YSYEKL. V lost 6 bases to trimming and J lost 5 bases; unmatched junction nucleotides: 8. CDR3 protein: CASRERGDINEQYF. The CDR3 DNA reads as TGCGCCAGCAGGGAGCGGGGGGATATTAACGAGCAGTACTTC.

V and J are TRBV5-5 and TRBJ1-1; D gene uncertain. The germline CDR1 and CDR2 sequences are SGHKS and YYEKEE (reference sequence). V lost 0 bases and J lost 1, with 13 bases in between. There are 16 residues in the CDR3. The CDR3 nucleotides are TGTGCCAGCAGCTTGGCGGCCAGGATCACGAACACTGAAGCTTTCTTT. This translates into CASSLAARITNTEAFF.

The chain recombines TRBV7-2 with TRBJ2-1; 11 bases line up with TRBD2. V gave up 1 base and J gave up 6 bases; unmatched junction bases: 14. This CDR3 spans 19 amino acids. Looked up from germline, CDR1 is SGHTA and CDR2 is FQGNSA. In DNA form, the CDR3 reads TGTGCCAGCAGCTTAGATCGACTAGCGGGGCTTCCCCCCGTCAATGAGCAGTTCTTC. It is translated as CASSLDRLAGLPPVNEQFF.

The rearrangement joins TRBV5-4 to TRBJ1-2; D may be TRBD1 (6 bases). Germline lookup yields CDR1 SGHNT and CDR2 YYREEE (reference sequence). V was cut by 0 bases and J by 4 bases, with 13 bases left in between. The CDR3 has 15 amino acids. DNA for the CDR3: TGTGCCAGCAGCTTGGTCGCAGGGGAGGGCTATGGCTACACCTTC. Amino acid sequence: CASSLVAGEGYGYTF.

This chain connects TRBV4-1 to TRBJ2-2; TRBD1 agrees at 8 bases. Germline lookup yields CDR1 MGHRA and CDR2 YSYEKL. CDR3 size: 16 residues. J gave up 0 bases and V 4 bases, and 4 bases lay outside the gene matches. CDR3 coding DNA: TGCGCCAGCAGCCGCCCACAGGGGGCGAACACCGGGGAGCTGTTTTTT. It codes for CASSRPQGANTGELFF.

V usage is TRBV6-2 or TRBV6-3 and J usage is TRBJ2-1; D unclear. There are 14 residues in the CDR3. Trimming took off 3 bases at V and 3 bases at J, with 9 bases between the two ends. From germline, CDR1 is MNHEY and CDR2 SVGEGT. The CDR3 DNA reads as TGTGCCAGCAGTTATTACCTAATCTACAATGAGCAGTTCTTC. Translating gives CASSYYLIYNEQFF.

The chain employs TRBV5-1 and TRBJ1-1, with TRBD1 as a possible D gene (6 bases). The CDR3 spans 15 residues. Between the trimmed V and J ends, which lost 4 bases and 1 base, there was a span of 14 bases. Germline assignment: CDR1 SGHRS and CDR2 YFSETQ. The CDR3 DNA follows: TGCGCCAGCAGCACCGGACAGACGGGGAACACTGAAGCTTTCTTT. Protein sequence: CASSTGQTGNTEAFF.

The V gene is TRBV5-4, the J gene TRBJ2-7, with 11 nucleotides matching TRBD2. Germline V lookup: CDR1 SGHNT, CDR2 YYREEE (reference sequence). This CDR3 is built from 19 residues. The trim removed 4 bases at V and 3 bases at J, leaving 18 bases unmatched. The chain's CDR3 is CASSLRLTSGAIEIYEQYF. CDR3 in DNA: TGTGCCAGCAGCCTTCGTCTGACTAGCGGGGCCATCGAAATCTACGAGCAGTACTTC.

This clone appeared a few times. The rearrangement links TRBV5-6 to TRBJ1-6; TRBD1 agrees at 10 bases. The germline CDR1 and CDR2 sequences are SGHDT and YYEEEE. The CDR3 loop spans 15 amino acids. The ends lost 1 base at V and 10 bases at J; junction bases unmatched: 5. CDR3 sequence: CASSLLTGGDSPLHF. The DNA of the CDR3 is TGTGCCAGCAGCTTGTTGACAGGGGGCGACTCACCCCTCCACTTT.

This chain uses TRBV11-3 with TRBJ1-1; 12 bases match TRBD1. CDR3 length: 15 residues. Looked up from germline, CDR1 is SGHNT and CDR2 is YENEEA. V dropped 5 bases and J dropped 4; count of bases not matched to a gene: 5. CDR3 region: CASSPRDRGPTEAFF. CDR3 DNA sequence: TGTGCCAGCAGCCCGCGGGACAGGGGGCCCACTGAAGCTTTCTTT. The entire variable domain, with the rest obtained from reference TRBV11-3 and TRBJ1-1, is as follows: EAGVVQSPRYKIIEKKQPVAFWCNPISGHNTLYWYLQNLGQGPELLIRYENEEAVDDSQLPKDRFSAERLKGVDSTLKIQPAELGDSAVYLCASSPRDRGPTEAFFGQGTRLTVV.

J is TRBJ1-1 and V is TRBV3-1 (or the pseudogene TRBV3-2); D gene uncertain. The CDR3 is made up of 14 amino acids. The germline V and J ends were trimmed by 2 bases and 2 bases, with 9 bases remaining between them. The germline gives CDR1 LGHDT, CDR2 YNNKEL (reference sequence). CDR3 sequence reads: CASSQNILNTEAFF. CDR3 nucleotide sequence: TGTGCCAGCAGCCAAAACATACTAAACACTGAAGCTTTCTTT.

The chain combines TRBV6-5 with TRBJ2-7; D ambiguous. CDR3 length: 15 residues. With 2 bases removed from V and 0 bases from J, the gap between germline ends came to 11 bases. Germline CDR1 is MNHEY and CDR2 is SVGAGI. This chain's CDR3 is CASSYTENYSYEQYF. The CDR3 nucleotides are TGTGCCAGCAGTTACACGGAGAACTACTCCTACGAGCAGTACTTC.

The V call is TRBV12-3 or TRBV12-4, the J call TRBJ2-7; D may be TRBD1 (5 bases). V shed 6 bases and J shed 7 bases, with 13 bases lying between them. The CDR3 is 12 residues long. DNA of the CDR3: TGTGCCAGCAGCCCTGTGGGGCGGGAGCAGTACTTC. Amino acid sequence: CASSPVGREQYF.